The 4 T cell receptor beta chains below come from one sample, sequenced in a study of blood T cells in healthy people across ages. A second roughly 6 to 11 cycle PCR used barcoded and J-beta primers. TCRdb reanalysed the 5' RACE reads using MiXCR and keeps one entry per CDR3 protein. There are 950,000 to 1,200,000 distinct CDR3 sequences in the sample; more than 30% occur only once, and over 10% lies in the top ten. Sequenced material: blood. The receptors stem from a man aged 18 to 29 in good health.

In regard to this clonotype: It may be a read error: a sequence one base away is much more abundant. The rearrangement joins TRBV7-2 to TRBJ2-3; TRBD1 is a possible D gene (6 bases). Trimming left V 5 bases short and J 6 bases short, with 15 bases between. The CDR3 consists of 14 residues. Germline CDR1 and CDR2: SGHTA and FQGNSA. The CDR3 region is CASSLLSRGDTQYF. The CDR3 nucleotides read TGTGCCAGCAGCCTCCTAAGCAGGGGCGATACGCAGTATTTT.

The rearrangement uses TRBV5-1 and TRBJ1-1, with a weak D call TRBD1 (6 bases). Trimming took 0 bases from V and 3 from J, leaving 9 bases between them. The CDR3 runs to 14 residues. The germline gives CDR1 SGHRS, CDR2 YFSETQ. Here the CDR3 DNA reads TGCGCCAGCAGCTTGGAGGGGGGGGACACTGAAGCTTTCTTT. As protein: CASSLEGGDTEAFF.

V and J are TRBV4-1 and TRBJ1-1; D is possibly TRBD1 (6 bases). The V end lost 1 base, the J end lost 8 bases, and 14 bases lay between the germline ends. The germline V gene encodes CDR1 MGHRA and CDR2 YSYEKL. This CDR3 has 14 amino acids. The CDR3 nucleotides are TGCGCCAGCAGCCAAGGGACAGCCCGGGGGGAAGCTTTCTTT. Amino acid sequence: CASSQGTARGEAFF.

V is TRBV20-1 and J is TRBJ2-7; D may match TRBD1 or TRBD2 (5 bases each). The CDR3 is 14 residues long. CDR1 DFQATT and CDR2 SNEGSKA come from the germline V gene (reference sequence). Deletions cut 3 bases from V and 5 bases from J, with 17 bases between. The CDR3 DNA follows: TGCAGTGCTAGCCCCCAGTGGGGGAAAAACGAGCAGTACTTC. Amino acids: CSASPQWGKNEQYF.